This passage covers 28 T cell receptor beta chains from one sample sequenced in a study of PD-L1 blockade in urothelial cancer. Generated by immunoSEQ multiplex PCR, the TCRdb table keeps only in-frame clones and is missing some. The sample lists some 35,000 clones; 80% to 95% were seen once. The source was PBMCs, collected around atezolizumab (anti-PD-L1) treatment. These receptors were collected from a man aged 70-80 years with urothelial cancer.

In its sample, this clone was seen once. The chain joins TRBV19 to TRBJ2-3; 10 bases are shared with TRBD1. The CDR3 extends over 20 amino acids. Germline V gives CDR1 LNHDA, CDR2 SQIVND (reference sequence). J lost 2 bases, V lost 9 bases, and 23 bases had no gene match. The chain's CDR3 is CASPPGQGTTLTSSTDTQYF. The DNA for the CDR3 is TGTGCCAGCCCACCGGGACAGGGGACTACTCTGACTAGCTCCACAGATACGCAGTATTTT.

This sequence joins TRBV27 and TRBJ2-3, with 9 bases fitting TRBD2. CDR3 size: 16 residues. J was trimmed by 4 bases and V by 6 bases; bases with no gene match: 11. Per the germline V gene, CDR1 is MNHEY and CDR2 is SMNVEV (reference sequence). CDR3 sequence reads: CASSLIGGRVADTQYF. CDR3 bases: TGTGCCAGCAGCCTCATCGGCGGGAGGGTCGCAGATACGCAGTATTTT.

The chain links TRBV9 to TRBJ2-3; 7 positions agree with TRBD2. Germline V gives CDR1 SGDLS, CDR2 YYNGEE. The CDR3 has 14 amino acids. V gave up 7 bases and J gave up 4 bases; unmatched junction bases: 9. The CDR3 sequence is CASSGRTIADTQYF. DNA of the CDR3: TGTGCCAGCTCCGGGAGGACGATCGCAGATACGCAGTATTTT.

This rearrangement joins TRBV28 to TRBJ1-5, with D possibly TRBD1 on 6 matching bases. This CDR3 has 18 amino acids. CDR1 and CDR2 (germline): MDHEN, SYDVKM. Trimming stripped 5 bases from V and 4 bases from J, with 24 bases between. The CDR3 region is CASSPNTGTSKGNQPQHF. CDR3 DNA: TGTGCCAGCAGTCCCAATACCGGGACATCCAAAGGTAATCAGCCCCAGCATTTT.

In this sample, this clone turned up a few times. CDR3 bases: TGTGCCAGCAGTTTATGGCAGGGGGCCGGCAATCAGCCCCAGCATTTT. It yields the protein CASSLWQGAGNQPQHF. The gene calls are TRBV28 and TRBJ1-5; 8 bases fit TRBD1. V lost 0 bases to trimming and J lost 2 bases; unmatched junction nucleotides: 3. Germline V gene sequence: CDR1 MDHEN, CDR2 SYDVKM. This CDR3 region has 16 residues.

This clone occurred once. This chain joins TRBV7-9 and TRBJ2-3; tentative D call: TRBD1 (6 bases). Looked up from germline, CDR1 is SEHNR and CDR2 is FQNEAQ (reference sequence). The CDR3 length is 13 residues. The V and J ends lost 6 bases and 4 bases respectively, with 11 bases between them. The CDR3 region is CASRDTGPDTQYF. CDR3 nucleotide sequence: TGTGCCAGCAGGGATACAGGGCCAGATACGCAGTATTTT. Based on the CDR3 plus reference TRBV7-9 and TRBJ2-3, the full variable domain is DTGVSQNPRHKITKRGQNVTFRCDPISEHNRLYWYRQTLGQGPEFLTYFQNEAQLEKSRLLSDRFSAERPKGSFSTLEIQRTEQGDSAMYLCASRDTGPDTQYFGPGTRLTVL.

For the CDR3, the DNA is TGTGCCAGCAGCTTCCCGGGACTAGCGGGGGGCGGGGAGCTGTTTTTT. Translated, it gives CASSFPGLAGGGELFF. This sequence joins TRBV28 and TRBJ2-2; the match to TRBD2 covers 15 bases. Germline V gene data show CDR1 as MDHEN and CDR2 as SYDVKM. There are 16 residues in the CDR3. With V trimmed by 6 bases and J by 7 bases, 6 bases remained unmatched.

The CDR3 loop is CASSLDGQGVAYEQYF. CDR3 DNA: TGTGCCAGCAGCTTGGACGGGCAGGGGGTTGCCTACGAGCAGTACTTC. The rearrangement uses TRBV5-4 and TRBJ2-7; 7 bases are shared with TRBD1. The CDR3 contains 16 residues. The junction had 8 bases not matched to a gene; V was cut back by 0 bases and J by 2 bases. Germline CDR1 reads SGHNT; CDR2 reads YYREEE (reference sequence).

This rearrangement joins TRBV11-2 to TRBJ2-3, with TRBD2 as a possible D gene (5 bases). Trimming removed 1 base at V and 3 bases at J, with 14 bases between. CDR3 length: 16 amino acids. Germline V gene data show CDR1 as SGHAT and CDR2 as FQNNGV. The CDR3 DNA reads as TGTGCCAGCAGCTTAGCCCCTAGCCCGGGTACAGATACGCAGTATTTT. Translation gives CASSLAPSPGTDTQYF. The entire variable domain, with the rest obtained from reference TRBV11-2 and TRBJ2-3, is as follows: EAGVAQSPRYKIIEKRQSVAFWCNPISGHATLYWYQQILGQGPKLLIQFQNNGVVDDSQLPKDRFSAERLKGVDSTLKIQPAKLEDSAVYLCASSLAPSPGTDTQYFGPGTRLTVL.

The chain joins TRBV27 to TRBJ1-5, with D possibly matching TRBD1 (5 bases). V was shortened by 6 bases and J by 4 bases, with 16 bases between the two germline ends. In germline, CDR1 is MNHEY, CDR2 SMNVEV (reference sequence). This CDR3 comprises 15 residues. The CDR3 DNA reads TGTGCCAGCAGCCGTGTTGGGGGGAGGAATCAGCCCCAGCATTTT. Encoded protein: CASSRVGGRNQPQHF.

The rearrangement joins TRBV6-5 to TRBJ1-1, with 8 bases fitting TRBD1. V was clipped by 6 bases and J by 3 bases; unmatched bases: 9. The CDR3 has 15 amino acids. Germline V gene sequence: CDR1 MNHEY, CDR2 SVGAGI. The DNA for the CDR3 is TGTGCCAGCAGGGGGGGGACAGGTAGGGACACTGAAGCTTTCTTT. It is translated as CASRGGTGRDTEAFF.

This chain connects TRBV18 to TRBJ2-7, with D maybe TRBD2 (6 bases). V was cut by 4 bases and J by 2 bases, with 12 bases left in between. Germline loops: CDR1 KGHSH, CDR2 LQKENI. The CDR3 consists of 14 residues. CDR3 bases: TGTGCCAGCTCACGCGGGGCCATGACCTACGAGCAGTACTTC. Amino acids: CASSRGAMTYEQYF.

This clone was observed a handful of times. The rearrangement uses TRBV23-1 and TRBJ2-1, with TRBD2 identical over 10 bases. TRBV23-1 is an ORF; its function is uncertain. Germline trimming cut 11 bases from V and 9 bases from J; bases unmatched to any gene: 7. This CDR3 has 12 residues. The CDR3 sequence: CAGEREGGEQFF. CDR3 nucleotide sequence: TGCGCCGGCGAGCGGGAGGGAGGTGAGCAGTTCTTC.

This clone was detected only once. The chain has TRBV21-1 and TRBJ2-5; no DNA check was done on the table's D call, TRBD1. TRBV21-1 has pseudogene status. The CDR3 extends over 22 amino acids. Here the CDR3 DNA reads TGTGCCAGCAGCAAAGCAGGGGAATTTGGGACAGGGGGATCCGGGTTGAACGAGACCCAGTACTTC. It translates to CASSKAGEFGTGGSGLNETQYF.

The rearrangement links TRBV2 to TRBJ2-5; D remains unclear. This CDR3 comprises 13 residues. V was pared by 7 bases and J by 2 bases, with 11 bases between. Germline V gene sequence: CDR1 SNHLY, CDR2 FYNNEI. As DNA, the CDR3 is TGTGCCAGCAACAGTTTCAGTCAAGAGACCCAGTACTTC. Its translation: CASNSFSQETQYF.

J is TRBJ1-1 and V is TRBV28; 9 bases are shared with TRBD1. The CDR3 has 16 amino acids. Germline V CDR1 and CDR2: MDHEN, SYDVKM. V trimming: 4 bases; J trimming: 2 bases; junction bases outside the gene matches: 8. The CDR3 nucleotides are TGTGCCAGCAGTTATCACCCGGGACAGGGAAACACTGAAGCTTTCTTT. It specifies CASSYHPGQGNTEAFF.

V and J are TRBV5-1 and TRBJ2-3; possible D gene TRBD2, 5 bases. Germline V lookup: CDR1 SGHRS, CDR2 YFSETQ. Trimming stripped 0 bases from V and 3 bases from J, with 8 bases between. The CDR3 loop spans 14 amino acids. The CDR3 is CASSLGWETDTQYF. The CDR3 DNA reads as TGCGCCAGCAGCTTGGGGTGGGAGACAGATACGCAGTATTTT.

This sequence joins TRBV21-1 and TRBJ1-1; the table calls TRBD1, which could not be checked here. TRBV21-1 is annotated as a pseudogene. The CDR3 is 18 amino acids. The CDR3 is CASSKENLRGQSNTEAFF. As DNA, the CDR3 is TGTGCCAGCAGCAAAGAGAATTTAAGGGGACAGTCGAACACTGAAGCTTTCTTT.

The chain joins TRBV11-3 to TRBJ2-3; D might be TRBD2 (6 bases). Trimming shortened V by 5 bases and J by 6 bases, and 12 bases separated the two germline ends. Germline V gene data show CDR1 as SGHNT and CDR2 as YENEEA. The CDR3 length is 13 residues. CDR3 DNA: TGTGCCAGCAGCCCCCGCCTAGCGGATACGCAGTATTTT. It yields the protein CASSPRLADTQYF.

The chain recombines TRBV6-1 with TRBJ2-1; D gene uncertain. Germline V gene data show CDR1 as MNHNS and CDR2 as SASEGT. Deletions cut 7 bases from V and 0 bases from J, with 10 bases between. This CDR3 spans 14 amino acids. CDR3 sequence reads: CASNLVHSYNEQFF. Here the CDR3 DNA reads TGTGCCAGCAATTTAGTTCACTCCTACAATGAGCAGTTCTTC.

The CDR3 DNA sequence: TGTGCCAGCAGCCGGACAGGACGAAACAATGAGCAGTTCTTC. Translated, it gives CASSRTGRNNEQFF. The genes are TRBV7-3 and TRBJ2-1, with TRBD1 identical over 7 bases. Germline CDR1 reads SGHTA; CDR2 reads FQGTGA. V dropped 5 bases and J dropped 5; count of bases not matched to a gene: 6. The CDR3 totals 14 residues.

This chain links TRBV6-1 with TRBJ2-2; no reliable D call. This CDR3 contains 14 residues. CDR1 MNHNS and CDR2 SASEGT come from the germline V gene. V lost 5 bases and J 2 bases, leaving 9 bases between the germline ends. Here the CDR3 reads CASSHRTNTGELFF. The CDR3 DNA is TGTGCCAGCAGTCACCGTACAAACACCGGGGAGCTGTTTTTT.

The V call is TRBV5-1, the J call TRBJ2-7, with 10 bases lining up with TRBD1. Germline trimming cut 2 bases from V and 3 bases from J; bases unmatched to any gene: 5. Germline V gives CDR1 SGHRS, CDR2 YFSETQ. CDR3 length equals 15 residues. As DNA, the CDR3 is TGCGCCAGCAGCTTTTCCGGGACAGGGGTCTACGAGCAGTACTTC. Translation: CASSFSGTGVYEQYF.

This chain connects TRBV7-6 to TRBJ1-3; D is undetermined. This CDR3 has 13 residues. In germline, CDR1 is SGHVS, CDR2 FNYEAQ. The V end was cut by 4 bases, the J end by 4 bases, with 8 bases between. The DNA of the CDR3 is TGTGCCAGCAGCTCTCCAACAGGAAACACCATATATTTT. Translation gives CASSSPTGNTIYF.

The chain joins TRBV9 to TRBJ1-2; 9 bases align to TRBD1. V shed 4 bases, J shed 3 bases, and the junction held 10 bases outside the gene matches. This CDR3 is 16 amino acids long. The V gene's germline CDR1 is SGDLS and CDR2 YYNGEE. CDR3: CASSTKTGGQHYGYTF. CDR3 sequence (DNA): TGTGCCAGCAGCACAAAGACAGGGGGGCAGCACTATGGCTACACCTTC.

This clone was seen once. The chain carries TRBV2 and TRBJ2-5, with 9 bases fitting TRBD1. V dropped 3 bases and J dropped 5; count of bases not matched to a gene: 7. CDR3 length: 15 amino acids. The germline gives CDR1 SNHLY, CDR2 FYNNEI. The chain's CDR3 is CASSETGQGWETQYF. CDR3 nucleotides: TGTGCCAGCAGTGAGACGGGACAGGGTTGGGAGACCCAGTACTTC.

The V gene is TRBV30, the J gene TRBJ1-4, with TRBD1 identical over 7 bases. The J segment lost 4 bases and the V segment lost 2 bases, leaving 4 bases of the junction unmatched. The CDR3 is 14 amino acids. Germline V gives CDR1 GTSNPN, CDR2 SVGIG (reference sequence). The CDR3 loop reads CAWSRDSLNEKLFF. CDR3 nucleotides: TGTGCCTGGAGTAGGGACAGCCTTAATGAAAAACTGTTTTTT. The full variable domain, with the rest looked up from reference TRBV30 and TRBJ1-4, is SQTIHQWPATLVQPVGSPLSLECTVEGTSNPNLYWYRQAAGRGLQLLFYSVGIGQISSEVPQNLSASRPQDRQFILSSKKLLLSDSGFYLCAWSRDSLNEKLFFGSGTQLSVL.

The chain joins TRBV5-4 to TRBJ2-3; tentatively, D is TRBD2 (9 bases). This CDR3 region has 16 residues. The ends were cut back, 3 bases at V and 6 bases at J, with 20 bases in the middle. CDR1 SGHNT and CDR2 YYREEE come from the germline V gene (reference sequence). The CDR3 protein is CASSSQGASGTDTQYF. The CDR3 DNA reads TGTGCCAGCAGCTCTCAGGGGGCTAGCGGGACTGATACGCAGTATTTT.